The rows below give T cell receptor beta chains drawn from one sample of a study of cytomegalovirus exposure and HLA in healthy donors. Clones were read by immunoSEQ multiplex PCR, and TCRdb kept only the in-frame ones, dropping some. The repertoire holds under 200,000 clones, with about 75% as singletons. Sequencing input: PBMCs. The receptors here all came from a female donor in good health and CMV-seronegative. CDR3s include the opening cysteine and the closing phenylalanine or tryptophan. D genes are given only for firm matches. Clone size, where shown, is once, few, many, or a class for clones that have expanded.

J gene | CDR3 length | clone size | D gene | V gene | CDR3 protein | CDR3 DNA
TRBJ1-2 | 14 | . | . | TRBV6-5 | CASSPTNPLDGYTF | TGTGCCAGCAGCCCCACAAACCCCTTGGATGGCTACACCTTC
TRBJ2-3 | 11 | . | . | TRBV30 | CAWSRGDTQYF | TGTGCCTGGAGTCGAGGAGATACGCAGTATTTT
TRBJ2-3 | 14 | . | TRBD2 | TRBV29-1 | CSAGLAGVVDTQYF | TGCAGCGCGGGACTAGCGGGAGTAGTGGATACGCAGTATTTT
TRBJ1-2 | 15 | . | TRBD1 | TRBV6-6 | CASSYGTGRNYGYTF | TGTGCCAGCAGTTATGGGACAGGGAGGAACTATGGCTACACCTTC
TRBJ1-5 | 13 | few | . | TRBV7-3 | CASSPDRDQPQHF | TGTGCCAGCAGCCCCGACCGGGATCAGCCCCAGCATTTT
TRBJ1-4 | 14 | . | . | TRBV23-1 | CATFTGQGGEKLFF | TGCGCCACCTTCACCGGGCAGGGAGGTGAAAAACTGTTTTTT
TRBJ1-4 | 13 | . | . | TRBV5-6 | CATSGDGNEKLFF | TGTGCCACCTCGGGGGACGGTAATGAAAAACTGTTTTTT
TRBJ2-1 | 13 | . | . | TRBV4-3 | CASSLGEYNEQFF | TGCGCCAGCAGCCTTGGAGAGTACAATGAGCAGTTCTTC
TRBJ2-5 | 14 | . | . | TRBV27 | CASSLASAQETQYF | TGTGCCAGCAGTTTGGCTAGCGCCCAAGAGACCCAGTACTTC
TRBJ2-3 | 16 | . | . | TRBV6-1 | CASSEWIGQPTDTQYF | TGTGCCAGCAGTGAATGGATCGGACAACCCACAGATACGCAGTATTTT
TRBJ1-2 | 9 | . | . | TRBV20-1 | CSVSTVLTF | TGCAGTGTCTCGACAGTGCTCACCTTC
TRBJ1-3 | 13 | . | . | TRBV7-2 | CASSGSSGNTIYF | TGTGCCAGCAGCGGCAGCTCTGGAAACACCATATATTTT
TRBJ2-2 | 15 | . | . | TRBV6-6 | CASSAENLNTGELFF | TGTGCCAGCAGTGCCGAGAATCTGAACACCGGGGAGCTGTTTTTT
TRBJ2-3 | 14 | . | . | TRBV10-1 | CASSDPRTWDTQYF | TGCGCCAGCAGTGACCCGCGGACTTGGGATACGCAGTATTTT
TRBJ2-3 | 15 | . | . | TRBV9 | CASNVGVGGTDTQYF | TGTGCCAGCAACGTAGGGGTAGGAGGCACAGATACGCAGTATTTT
TRBJ2-3 | 12 | . | . | TRBV5-4 | CASSPNPDTQYF | TGTGCCAGCAGCCCTAACCCAGATACGCAGTATTTT
TRBJ1-4 | 15 | . | . | TRBV19 | CASSFFAGTNEKLFF | TGTGCCAGTAGTTTTTTTGCAGGGACAAATGAAAAACTGTTTTTT
TRBJ1-2 | 13 | . | . | TRBV6-6 | CASSDSGGMRYTF | TGTGCCAGCAGCGACTCGGGGGGGATGCGGTACACCTTC
TRBJ1-5 | 13 | . | . | TRBV28 | CASRTPGRGPQHF | TGTGCCAGCAGAACCCCCGGGCGGGGGCCCCAGCATTTT
TRBJ2-7 | 12 | . | . | TRBV21-1 | CASTTQGFEQYF | TGTGCCAGCACCACACAGGGTTTCGAGCAGTACTTC
TRBJ2-3 | 17 | . | TRBD2 | TRBV4-2 | CASSPLSLAGGRNTQYF | TGTGCCAGCAGCCCACTCTCGCTAGCGGGGGGGCGGAATACGCAGTATTTT
TRBJ1-6 | 19 | . | . | TRBV27 | CASSFRGAQRGSYNSPLHF | TGTGCCAGCAGTTTTCGTGGGGCGCAGAGAGGATCCTATAATTCACCCCTCCACTTT
TRBJ2-5 | 13 | . | . | TRBV4-1 | CASSQFQEETQYF | TGCGCCAGCAGCCAATTCCAGGAAGAGACCCAGTACTTC
TRBJ1-1 | 13 | . | . | TRBV6-5 | CASALLRNTEAFF | TGTGCCAGCGCACTCTTAAGGAACACTGAAGCTTTCTTT
TRBJ2-1 | 16 | . | TRBD1 | TRBV15 | CATSRRGQSSYNEQFF | TGTGCCACCAGCCGAAGGGGGCAAAGCTCCTACAATGAGCAGTTCTTC
TRBJ2-1 | 16 | . | TRBD2 | TRBV4-3 | CASSQGGGASYNEQFF | TGCGCCAGCAGCCAAGGCGGGGGGGCGTCCTACAATGAGCAGTTCTTC
TRBJ2-5 | 16 | . | TRBD2 | TRBV9 | CASSEGGLAGEETQYF | TGTGCCAGCAGCGAGGGGGGACTAGCGGGTGAAGAGACCCAGTACTTC
TRBJ2-1 | 11 | . | TRBD2 | TRBV20-1 | CSALAGDEQFF | TGCAGTGCTTTAGCGGGAGACGAGCAGTTCTTC
TRBJ1-1 | 14 | . | . | TRBV28 | CASSLFREGTEAFF | TGTGCCAGCAGTTTGTTCAGGGAGGGAACTGAAGCTTTCTTT
TRBJ2-7 | 17 | . | . | TRBV21-1 | CASSKQVSLGGYYEQYF | TGTGCCAGCAGCAAACAAGTTTCTTTGGGGGGTTACTACGAGCAGTACTTC
TRBJ1-2 | 14 | . | . | TRBV5-5 | CASSPWAVNYGYTF | TGTGCCAGCAGCCCATGGGCAGTTAACTATGGCTACACCTTC
TRBJ2-7 | 15 | . | TRBD1 | TRBV6-6 | CASSYGGTGGHEQYF | TGTGCCAGCAGTTACGGGGGGACAGGGGGCCACGAGCAGTACTTC
TRBJ2-7 | 13 | . | . | TRBV10-3 | CAISDLPGYEQYF | TGTGCCATCAGTGACCTACCGGGCTACGAGCAGTACTTC
TRBJ1-2 | 18 | . | . | TRBV9 | CASSEGGQGSHPGYGYTF | TGTGCCAGCAGCGAGGGGGGGCAGGGGAGTCACCCGGGCTATGGCTACACCTTC
TRBJ2-7 | 16 | . | TRBD2 | TRBV4-3 | CASSQDGTRGRYEQYF | TGCGCCAGCAGCCAAGATGGGACTAGGGGGAGATACGAGCAGTACTTC
TRBJ1-2 | 16 | . | TRBD1 | TRBV4-2 | CASSQRSEGALYGYTF | TGTGCCAGCAGCCAAAGATCAGAGGGGGCTCTCTATGGCTACACCTTC
TRBJ2-7 | 14 | . | . | TRBV29-1 | CSVRGGAGAFEQYF | TGCAGCGTTCGTGGGGGGGCCGGGGCTTTCGAGCAGTACTTC
TRBJ1-6 | 14 | . | . | TRBV6-5 | CASSREGRDSPLHF | TGTGCCAGCAGTCGGGAGGGGAGGGATTCACCCCTCCACTTT
TRBJ2-3 | 17 | . | TRBD2 | TRBV11-3 | CASSHLPGLAGENTQYF | TGTGCCAGCAGCCACCTCCCGGGACTAGCGGGAGAGAATACGCAGTATTTT
TRBJ2-1 | 14 | . | TRBD2 | TRBV11-2 | CASRAGGDYNEQFF | TGTGCCAGTAGGGCGGGGGGGGACTACAATGAGCAGTTCTTC
TRBJ2-4 | 14 | . | TRBD2 | TRBV28 | CASYKAGAKNSQYF | TGTGCCAGTTATAAGGCGGGAGCCAAAAACAGTCAGTACTTC
TRBJ2-2 | 18 | . | TRBD1 | TRBV19 | CASSRGGQGARVTGELFF | TGTGCCAGTAGTAGGGGGGGACAGGGGGCGCGGGTCACCGGGGAGCTGTTTTTT
TRBJ2-1 | 13 | . | . | TRBV30 | CAWTTGSSYEQFF | TGTGCCTGGACTACCGGGAGTAGCTATGAGCAGTTCTTC
TRBJ1-2 | 11 | . | TRBD1 | TRBV20-1 | CSAETGDGYTF | TGCAGTGCTGAGACAGGGGATGGCTACACCTTC
TRBJ1-1 | 15 | . | . | TRBV19 | CASTSGAQLNTEAFF | TGTGCCAGTACCTCCGGTGCACAGTTGAACACTGAAGCTTTCTTT
TRBJ1-3 | 15 | . | TRBD1 | TRBV15 | CATSRTGASGNTIYF | TGTGCCACCAGCAGAACAGGGGCTTCTGGAAACACCATATATTTT
TRBJ1-1 | 13 | . | . | TRBV18 | CASSPGANTEAFF | TGTGCCAGCTCACCAGGGGCGAACACTGAAGCTTTCTTT
TRBJ2-7 | 13 | . | . | TRBV28 | CASSFGGRREQYF | TGTGCCAGCAGTTTCGGAGGGAGACGGGAGCAGTACTTC
TRBJ1-3 | 15 | . | TRBD1 | TRBV6-5 | CASSSNRGSGNTIYF | TGTGCCAGCAGTTCCAACAGGGGGTCTGGAAACACCATATATTTT